Listed below are T cell receptor beta chains from one sample, sequenced in a study of OX40 agonist ivuxolimab in advanced cancers. Clones were read by immunoSEQ multiplex PCR, and TCRdb kept only the in-frame ones, dropping some. The sample includes about 70,000 clones, about 81% of them seen just once. Sequencing was performed on CD4+ or CD8+ T cells sorted from blood, taken in a trial of the OX40 agonist ivuxolimab. The receptor source for this set is an adult with an advanced solid tumor such as melanoma, head and neck, liver or kidney cancer. Each CDR3 is given with its conserved first and last residue. D genes are given only for firm matches. Clone size is not always given. Where it is, it says once, few, many or a class for expanded clones.

size	V	D	J	CDR3	DNA
once	TRBV6-1	-	TRBJ1-3	CASLVPTSGNTIYF	TGTGCCAGCTTAGTACCGACCTCTGGAAACACCATATATTTT
-	TRBV18	-	TRBJ2-5	CASSPGIQETQYF	TGTGCCAGCTCACCAGGAATCCAAGAGACCCAGTACTTC
once	TRBV6-8	TRBD2	TRBJ2-3	CASSRGKRERTDTQYF	TGTGCCAGCAGCCGTGGAAAGCGGGAGCGCACAGATACGCAGTATTTT
-	TRBV9	-	TRBJ2-1	CASSMTTYNEQFF	TGTGCCAGCAGCATGACTACGTACAATGAGCAGTTCTTC
-	TRBV5-1	-	TRBJ2-7	CASSLRAGPSYEQYF	TGCGCCAGCAGCTTACGAGCAGGGCCGTCTTACGAGCAGTACTTC
-	TRBV7-9	-	TRBJ2-1	CASSFSVDNEQFF	TGTGCCAGCAGCTTTTCGGTGGATAATGAGCAGTTCTTC
-	TRBV29-1	TRBD1	TRBJ1-2	CSVFGGGQINYGYTF	TGCAGCGTTTTTGGTGGGGGACAGATAAACTATGGCTACACCTTC
-	TRBV25-1	-	TRBJ2-5	CASGTPRGQETQYF	TGTGCCAGCGGAACCCCCAGAGGACAAGAGACCCAGTACTTC
-	TRBV6-1	TRBD1	TRBJ1-1	CASSEAGGLRGEAFF	TGTGCCAGCAGTGAGGCAGGGGGGCTAAGGGGTGAAGCTTTCTTT
-	TRBV14	TRBD2	TRBJ2-3	CASSLPSGGNTQYF	TGTGCCAGCAGCCTGCCCAGCGGGGGAAATACGCAGTATTTT
-	TRBV7-2	TRBD1	TRBJ1-4	CASSPPGQGAISEKLFF	TGTGCCAGCAGCCCCCCGGGACAGGGGGCGATAAGTGAAAAACTGTTTTTT
few	TRBV10-3	TRBD1	TRBJ1-2	CAISGQGGYGYTF	TGTGCCATCAGTGGACAGGGGGGCTATGGCTACACCTTC
-	TRBV5-8	-	TRBJ1-6	CASSFISLGDSPLHF	TGTGCCAGCAGCTTCATTAGTTTGGGAGATTCACCCCTCCACTTT
-	TRBV18	TRBD2	TRBJ2-1	CASSGLTSGNGNEQFF	TGTGCCAGCTCGGGACTTACTAGCGGGAATGGCAATGAGCAGTTCTTC
-	TRBV29-1	TRBD1	TRBJ2-5	CSVEIGSGTGQETQYF	TGCAGCGTTGAAATTGGATCCGGGACAGGCCAAGAGACCCAGTACTTC
few	TRBV4-3	-	TRBJ1-4	CASSQAFATNEKLFF	TGCGCCAGCAGCCAAGCTTTTGCAACTAATGAAAAACTGTTTTTT
-	TRBV30	-	TRBJ2-7	CAWTGPGSYEQYF	TGTGCCTGGACGGGGCCAGGCTCCTACGAGCAGTACTTC
-	TRBV6-5	TRBD1	TRBJ2-7	CASSRPGQDYEQYF	TGTGCCAGCAGTCGCCCGGGACAGGATTACGAGCAGTACTTC
-	TRBV6-6	-	TRBJ2-2	CASSRDPMNTGELFF	TGTGCCAGCAGTAGGGACCCAATGAACACCGGGGAGCTGTTTTTT
-	TRBV19	TRBD2	TRBJ2-1	CASSTRASGSLGYNEQFF	TGTGCCAGTAGTACCCGAGCTAGCGGGAGTCTCGGCTACAATGAGCAGTTCTTC
once	TRBV11-3	-	TRBJ2-1	CASSLGGRTLNEQFF	TGTGCCAGCAGCTTAGGTGGACGGACCCTCAATGAGCAGTTCTTC
once	TRBV6-5	-	TRBJ2-7	CASSSDRAYEQYF	TGTGCCAGCAGCTCCGACAGAGCCTACGAGCAGTACTTC
-	TRBV6-1	-	TRBJ1-4	CASSQPATNEKLFF	TGTGCCAGCAGCCAGCCTGCAACTAATGAAAAACTGTTTTTT